This T cell receptor (beta chain) was found in a study of CD8 T cells in Susac syndrome. RNA in amounts of about 0.5 to 1 ug was reverse transcribed with random hexamers. TCRdb re-called the immunoSEQ multiplex PCR reads with MiXCR, one entry per CDR3 protein. Of some 450,000 distinct CDR3 sequences detected, approximately 89% appear once; the ten largest clones hold under 0.15%. The source is a human donor with multiple sclerosis. The sequencing sample was made of CD8+ T cells from PBMCs.

CDR3 in DNA: TGTGCGACTCTAGCGGGGGGCTACAATGAGCAGTTCTTC. Residues: CATLAGGYNEQFF. The chain links TRBV27 to TRBJ2-1; TRBD2 matches 11 bases. This CDR3 comprises 13 residues. In germline, CDR1 is MNHEY, CDR2 SMNVEV (reference sequence).